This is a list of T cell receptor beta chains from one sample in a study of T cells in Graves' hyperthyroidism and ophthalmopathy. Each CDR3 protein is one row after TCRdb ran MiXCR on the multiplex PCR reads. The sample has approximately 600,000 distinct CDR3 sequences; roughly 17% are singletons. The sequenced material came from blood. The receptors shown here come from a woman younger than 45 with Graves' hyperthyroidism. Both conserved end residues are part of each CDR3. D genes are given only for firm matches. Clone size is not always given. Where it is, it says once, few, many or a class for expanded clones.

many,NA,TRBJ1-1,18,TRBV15,TGTGCCACCAGCAGAGCCCCGCCAGGACCTACTAGGGACACTGAAGCTTTCTTT,CATSRAPPGPTRDTEAFF
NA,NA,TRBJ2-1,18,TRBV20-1,TGCAGTGCTGGGTCGGGACCCCCTGACTCTTACTCCTACAATGAGCAGTTCTTC,CSAGSGPPDSYSYNEQFF
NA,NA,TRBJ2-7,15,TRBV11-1,TGTGCCAGCAGCTCAAAGGGGGGACTTCCCTACGAGCAGTACTTC,CASSSKGGLPYEQYF
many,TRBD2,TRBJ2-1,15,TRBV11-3,TGTGCCAGCAGCTTAGGGACTAGCGGGAAAAATGAGCAGTTCTTC,CASSLGTSGKNEQFF
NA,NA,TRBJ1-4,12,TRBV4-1,TGCGCCAGCAGCCAAATCGATGAAAAACTGTTTTTT,CASSQIDEKLFF
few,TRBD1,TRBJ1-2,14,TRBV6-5,TGTGCCAGCAGTTACGGACAGGGGGAATATGGCTACACCTTC,CASSYGQGEYGYTF
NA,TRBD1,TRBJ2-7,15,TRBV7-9,TGTGCCAGCAGCTCAGGGGGCGCCCTTATCTACGAGCAGTACTTC,CASSSGGALIYEQYF
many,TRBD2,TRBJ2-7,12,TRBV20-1,TGCAGTGCGGGGACTAGGGGAGACGAGCAGTACTTC,CSAGTRGDEQYF
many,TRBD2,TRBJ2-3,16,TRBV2,TGTGCCAGCAGTGAGGGACTAGCGGGACTTAGAGATACGCAGTATTTT,CASSEGLAGLRDTQYF
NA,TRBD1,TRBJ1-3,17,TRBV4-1,TGCGCCAGCAGCCGAGCCCAATTCAGGGGGATTGGGGACACCATATATTTT,CASSRAQFRGIGDTIYF
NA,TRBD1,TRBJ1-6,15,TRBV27,TGTGCCAGCAGTACATCCGGGACAGATAATTCACCCCTCCACTTT,CASSTSGTDNSPLHF
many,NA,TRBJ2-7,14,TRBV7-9,TGTGCCAGCAGCCCTCCCATTGGGAGCTACGAGCAGTACTTC,CASSPPIGSYEQYF
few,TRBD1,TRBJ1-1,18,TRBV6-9,TGTGCCAGCAGTTACAAGGCCCGAGGGACAGCCAAAGGTTCTGAAGCTTTCTTT,CASSYKARGTAKGSEAFF
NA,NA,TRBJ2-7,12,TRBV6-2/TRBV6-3,TGTGCCAGCGGTGAACTGTCCTACGAGCAGTACTTC,CASGELSYEQYF
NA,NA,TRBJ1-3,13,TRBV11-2,TGTGCCAGCAGCTTTGAGGTGGGAAACACCATATATTTT,CASSFEVGNTIYF
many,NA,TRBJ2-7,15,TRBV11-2,TGTGCCAGCAGTTTAAACCGGGACATAGCCTACGAGCAGTACTTC,CASSLNRDIAYEQYF
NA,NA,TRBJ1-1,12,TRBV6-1,TGTGCCAGCTCGAGCCCTGACACTGAAGCTTTCTTT,CASSSPDTEAFF
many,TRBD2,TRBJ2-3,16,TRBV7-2,TGTGCCAGCAGCTACACTAGCGGGAGGGGGACAGATACGCAGTATTTT,CASSYTSGRGTDTQYF
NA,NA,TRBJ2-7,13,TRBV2,TGTGCCAGCAGTGAATCAAATGTAGGGGAGCAGTACTTC,CASSESNVGEQYF
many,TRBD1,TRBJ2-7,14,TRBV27,TGTGCCAGCAGTTCGGGACAGGGCCTCTACGAGCAGTACTTC,CASSSGQGLYEQYF
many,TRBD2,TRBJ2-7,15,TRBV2,TGTGCCAGCAGTAATAGCGGGCGGAGCTCCTACGAGCAGTACTTC,CASSNSGRSSYEQYF
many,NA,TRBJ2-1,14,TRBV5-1,TGCGCCAGCAGCTTGGGACTGGGATCGGCTGAGCAGTTCTTC,CASSLGLGSAEQFF
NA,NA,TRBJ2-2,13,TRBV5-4,TGTGCCAGCAGCGGGACTTTGAACGGGGAGCTGTTTTTT,CASSGTLNGELFF
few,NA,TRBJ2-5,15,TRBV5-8,TGTGCCAGCAGCTTGGCCAGGGGAGTTCAAGAGACCCAGTACTTC,CASSLARGVQETQYF
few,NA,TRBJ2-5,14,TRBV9,TGTGCCAGCAGCCACGATAGGGCCCAAGAGACCCAGTACTTC,CASSHDRAQETQYF
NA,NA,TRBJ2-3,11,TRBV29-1,TGCAGCGTTCGTGACACAGATACGCAGTATTTT,CSVRDTDTQYF
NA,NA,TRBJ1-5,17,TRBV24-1,TGTGCCACCAGTGGGGGGCAGGGCCAGGGTGACAATCAGCCCCAGCATTTT,CATSGGQGQGDNQPQHF
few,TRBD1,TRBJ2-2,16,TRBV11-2,TGTGCCAGCAGCTTTTACAGGGGGCGGGGCACCGGGGAGCTGTTTTTT,CASSFYRGRGTGELFF
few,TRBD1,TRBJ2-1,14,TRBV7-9,TGTGCCAGTGGGGGGCAGGGGGCTTACAATGAGCAGTTCTTC,CASGGQGAYNEQFF
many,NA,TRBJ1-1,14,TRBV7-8,TGTGCCAGCAGCTGGGGCAGACAACAAACTGAAGCTTTCTTT,CASSWGRQQTEAFF
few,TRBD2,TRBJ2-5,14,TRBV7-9,TGTGCCAGCAGCGTTGGACTAGCACAAGAGACCCAGTACTTC,CASSVGLAQETQYF
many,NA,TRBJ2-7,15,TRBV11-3,TGTGCCAGCAGCTTAAGCTCGCTCAGCGTCGACGAGCAGTACTTC,CASSLSSLSVDEQYF
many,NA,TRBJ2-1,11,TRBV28,TGTGCCAGCAGGCAGGTCCGAGAGCAGTTCTTC,CASRQVREQFF
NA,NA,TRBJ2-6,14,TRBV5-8,TGTGCCAGCAGCTCTGTTTCTGGGGCCAACGTCCTGACTTTC,CASSSVSGANVLTF
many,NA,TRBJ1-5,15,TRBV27,TGTGCCAGCAGTTTGGCGGGGGGTACCAATCAGCCCCAGCATTTT,CASSLAGGTNQPQHF
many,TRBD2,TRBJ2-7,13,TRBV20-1,TGCAGTGCTAGGACTAGCGGGAGATCCGAGCAGTACTTC,CSARTSGRSEQYF
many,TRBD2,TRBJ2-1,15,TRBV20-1,TGCAGTGCTAGAGAAGGGACTACCCTTGAGGATGAGCAGTTCTTC,CSAREGTTLEDEQFF
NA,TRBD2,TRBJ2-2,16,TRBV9,TGTGCCAGCAGCGTAGTAGTCGGGGGGAAAACCGGGGAGCTGTTTTTT,CASSVVVGGKTGELFF
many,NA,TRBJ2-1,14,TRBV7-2,TGTGCCAGCAGCTTAAATCAAGGGGATTACGAGCAGTTCTTC,CASSLNQGDYEQFF
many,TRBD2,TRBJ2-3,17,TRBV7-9,TGTGCCAGCAGCCCCGGCCTTAGGCGGGAGAACACAGATACGCAGTATTTT,CASSPGLRRENTDTQYF
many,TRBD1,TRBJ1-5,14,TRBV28,TGTGCCAGCAGTCCCAGGGACAGGGCCATGCCTCAGCATTTT,CASSPRDRAMPQHF